A selection of T cell receptor beta chains follows, all from one sample in a study of response to subunit inactivated influenza vaccine. Each CDR3 protein is one row after TCRdb ran MiXCR on the RT-PCR reads. The sample includes about 480,000 distinct CDR3 sequences, around 25% seen only once; the top ten take 1.5% to 2%. The sequencing here drew on CD4+ T cells sorted from PBMCs, taken around 5 days after vaccination. These TCRs come from a man between 45 and 60 years old who received an inactivated influenza vaccine. The CDR3 runs from the conserved cysteine through the conserved F or W. D genes are given only for firm matches. The listing skips clone size in some rows; elsewhere it reads once, few, many or a size class.

d_gene: TRBD1
abundance: .
j_gene: TRBJ2-3
v_gene: TRBV7-2
CDR3nt: TGTGCCAGCAGCCCCCGGACAGGTTCAGATACGCAGTATTTT
CDR3aa: CASSPRTGSDTQYF

d_gene: .
abundance: few
j_gene: TRBJ2-7
v_gene: TRBV4-3
CDR3nt: TGCGCCAGCAGCCCGCAACGGACACTCTTCTCCTACGAGCAGTACTTC
CDR3aa: CASSPQRTLFSYEQYF

d_gene: TRBD1
abundance: few
j_gene: TRBJ1-4
v_gene: TRBV10-3
CDR3nt: TGTGCCATCAGTGACAGGGGGCCAACAACTAATGAAAAACTGTTTTTT
CDR3aa: CAISDRGPTTNEKLFF

d_gene: .
abundance: few
j_gene: TRBJ2-5
v_gene: TRBV20-1
CDR3nt: TGCAGTGCTACCGGGTCACAAGAGACCCAGTACTTC
CDR3aa: CSATGSQETQYF

d_gene: .
abundance: few
j_gene: TRBJ2-3
v_gene: TRBV7-6
CDR3nt: TGTGCCAGCAGCTTAGCAGGGGACGCAAGGGGGGATACGCAGTATTTT
CDR3aa: CASSLAGDARGDTQYF

d_gene: .
abundance: few
j_gene: TRBJ1-3
v_gene: TRBV4-3
CDR3nt: TGCGCCAGCAGCACCTCTAGTGGAAACACCATATATTTT
CDR3aa: CASSTSSGNTIYF

d_gene: .
abundance: .
j_gene: TRBJ2-3
v_gene: TRBV28
CDR3nt: TGTGCCAGCAGCCCACTGGGGGTCCGCACAGATACGCAGTATTTT
CDR3aa: CASSPLGVRTDTQYF

d_gene: TRBD2
abundance: .
j_gene: TRBJ2-1
v_gene: TRBV10-3
CDR3nt: TGTGCCATCAGTGAATCTAGCGGGAGACTGCGGCAGGAGCAGTTCTTC
CDR3aa: CAISESSGRLRQEQFF

d_gene: .
abundance: few
j_gene: TRBJ2-2
v_gene: TRBV7-9
CDR3nt: TGTGCCAGCAGCTTAGCAAAGAACACCGGGGAGCTGTTTTTT
CDR3aa: CASSLAKNTGELFF

d_gene: .
abundance: few
j_gene: TRBJ2-5
v_gene: TRBV20-1
CDR3nt: TGCAGTGCTAGAGATCTTCAGGGCCAAGAGACCCAGTACTTC
CDR3aa: CSARDLQGQETQYF

d_gene: TRBD1
abundance: .
j_gene: TRBJ2-1
v_gene: TRBV20-1
CDR3nt: TGCAGTGCTAGCATGGGACAGGGAGGGAGGAATGAGCAGTTCTTC
CDR3aa: CSASMGQGGRNEQFF

d_gene: .
abundance: .
j_gene: TRBJ2-7
v_gene: TRBV29-1
CDR3nt: TGCAGCGTTGCCCGGGACACGTCCTACGAGCAGTACTTC
CDR3aa: CSVARDTSYEQYF

d_gene: .
abundance: .
j_gene: TRBJ2-7
v_gene: TRBV5-6
CDR3nt: TGTGCCAGCAGCTTAAGGTTTGACAGAACCCACGAGCAGTACTTC
CDR3aa: CASSLRFDRTHEQYF

d_gene: TRBD1
abundance: once
j_gene: TRBJ2-7
v_gene: TRBV7-2
CDR3nt: TGTGCCAGCAGCACTCGCTCGGGACAGGGCCTCTACGAGCAGTACTTC
CDR3aa: CASSTRSGQGLYEQYF

d_gene: TRBD2
abundance: .
j_gene: TRBJ2-1
v_gene: TRBV4-3
CDR3nt: TGCGCCAGCAGCGTCCGACTAGCGGGGGATCGTGGTGAGCAGTTCTTC
CDR3aa: CASSVRLAGDRGEQFF

d_gene: .
abundance: few
j_gene: TRBJ2-1
v_gene: TRBV7-2
CDR3nt: TGTGCCAGCAGCTTAGGCAGGGCCTCCTACAATGAGCAGTTCTTC
CDR3aa: CASSLGRASYNEQFF